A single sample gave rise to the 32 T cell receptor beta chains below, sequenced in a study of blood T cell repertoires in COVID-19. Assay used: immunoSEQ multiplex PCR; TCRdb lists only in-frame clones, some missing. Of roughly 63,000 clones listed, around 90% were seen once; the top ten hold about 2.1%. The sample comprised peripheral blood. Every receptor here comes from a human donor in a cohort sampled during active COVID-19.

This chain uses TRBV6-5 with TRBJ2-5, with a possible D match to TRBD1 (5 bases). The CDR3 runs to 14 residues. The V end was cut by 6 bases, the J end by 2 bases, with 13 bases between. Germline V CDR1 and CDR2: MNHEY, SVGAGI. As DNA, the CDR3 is TGTGCCAGCAGCCTACTCAGGGCTCAAGAGACCCAGTACTTC. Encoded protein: CASSLLRAQETQYF.

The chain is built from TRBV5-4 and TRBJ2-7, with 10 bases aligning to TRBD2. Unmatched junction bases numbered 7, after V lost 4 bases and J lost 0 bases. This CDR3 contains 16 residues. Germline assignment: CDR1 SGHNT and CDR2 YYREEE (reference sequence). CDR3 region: CASSLPGLATSYEQYF. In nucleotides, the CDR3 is TGTGCCAGCAGCCTGCCGGGACTAGCGACCTCCTACGAGCAGTACTTC.

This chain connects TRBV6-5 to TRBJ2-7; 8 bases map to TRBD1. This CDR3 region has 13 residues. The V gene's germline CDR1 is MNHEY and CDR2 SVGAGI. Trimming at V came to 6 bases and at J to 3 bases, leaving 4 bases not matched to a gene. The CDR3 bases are TGTGCCAGCAGCTCTGACAGGGGCTACGAGCAGTACTTC. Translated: CASSSDRGYEQYF.

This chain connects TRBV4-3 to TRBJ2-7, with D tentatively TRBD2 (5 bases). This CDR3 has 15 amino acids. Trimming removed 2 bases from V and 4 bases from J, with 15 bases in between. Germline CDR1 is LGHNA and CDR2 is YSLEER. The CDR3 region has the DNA TGCGCCAGCAGCCAATCCGGGGTGGGCGCTTACGAGCAGTACTTC. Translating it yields CASSQSGVGAYEQYF.

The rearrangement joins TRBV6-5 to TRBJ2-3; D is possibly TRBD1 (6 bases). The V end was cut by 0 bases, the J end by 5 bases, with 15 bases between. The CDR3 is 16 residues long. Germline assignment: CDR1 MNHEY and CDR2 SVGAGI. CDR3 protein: CASSYSQQGRGDTQYF. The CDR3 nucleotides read TGTGCCAGCAGTTACTCCCAGCAGGGGCGCGGAGATACGCAGTATTTT.

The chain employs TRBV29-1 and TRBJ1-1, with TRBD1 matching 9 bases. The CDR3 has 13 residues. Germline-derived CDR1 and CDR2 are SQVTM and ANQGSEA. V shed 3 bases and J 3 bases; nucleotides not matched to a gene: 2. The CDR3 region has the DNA TGCAGCGTTGATAGACAGGGGGACACTGAAGCTTTCTTT. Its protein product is CSVDRQGDTEAFF.

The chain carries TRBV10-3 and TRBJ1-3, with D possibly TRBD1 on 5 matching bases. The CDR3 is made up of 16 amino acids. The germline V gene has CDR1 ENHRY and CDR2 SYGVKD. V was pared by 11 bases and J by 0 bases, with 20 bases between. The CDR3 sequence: CASRGGYLASGNTIYF. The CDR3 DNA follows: TGTGCCTCCCGGGGGGGATACCTAGCCTCTGGAAACACCATATATTTT.

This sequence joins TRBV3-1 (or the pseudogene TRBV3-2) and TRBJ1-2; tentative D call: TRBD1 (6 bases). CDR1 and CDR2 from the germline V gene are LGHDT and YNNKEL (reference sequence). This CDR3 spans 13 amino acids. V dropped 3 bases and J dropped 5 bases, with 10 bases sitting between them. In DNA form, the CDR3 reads TGTGCCAGCAGCCAGAGGACAGAATATGGCTACACCTTC. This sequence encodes CASSQRTEYGYTF.

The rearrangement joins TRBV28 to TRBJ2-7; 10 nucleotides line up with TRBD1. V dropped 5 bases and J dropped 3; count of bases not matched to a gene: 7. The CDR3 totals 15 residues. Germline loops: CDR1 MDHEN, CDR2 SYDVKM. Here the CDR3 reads CASSHPRDRGYEQYF. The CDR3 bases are TGTGCCAGCAGTCATCCCAGGGACAGGGGCTACGAGCAGTACTTC. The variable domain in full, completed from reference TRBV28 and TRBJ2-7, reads DVKVTQSSRYLVKRTGEKVFLECVQDMDHENMFWYRQDPGLGLRLIYFSYDVKMKEKGDIPEGYSVSREKKERFSLILESASTNQTSMYLCASSHPRDRGYEQYFGPGTRLTVT.

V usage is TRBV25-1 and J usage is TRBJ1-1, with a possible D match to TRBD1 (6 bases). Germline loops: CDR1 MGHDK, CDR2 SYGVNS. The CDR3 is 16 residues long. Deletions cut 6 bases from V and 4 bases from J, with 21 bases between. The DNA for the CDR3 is TGTGCCAGCAGCAAATTAGGGGGGGGCTGGGGCACTGAAGCTTTCTTT. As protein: CASSKLGGGWGTEAFF.

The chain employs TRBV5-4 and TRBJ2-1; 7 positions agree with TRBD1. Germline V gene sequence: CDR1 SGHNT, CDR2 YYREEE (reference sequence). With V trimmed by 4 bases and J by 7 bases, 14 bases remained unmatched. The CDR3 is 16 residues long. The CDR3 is CASSNQPGTVRNEQFF. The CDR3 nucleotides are TGTGCCAGCAGCAACCAGCCCGGGACAGTGAGAAATGAGCAGTTCTTC.

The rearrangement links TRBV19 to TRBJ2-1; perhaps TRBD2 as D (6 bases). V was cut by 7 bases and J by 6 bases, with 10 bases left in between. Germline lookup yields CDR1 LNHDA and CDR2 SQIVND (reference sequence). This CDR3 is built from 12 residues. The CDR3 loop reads CASNSGSNEQFF. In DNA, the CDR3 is TGTGCCAGTAATAGCGGTTCCAATGAGCAGTTCTTC.

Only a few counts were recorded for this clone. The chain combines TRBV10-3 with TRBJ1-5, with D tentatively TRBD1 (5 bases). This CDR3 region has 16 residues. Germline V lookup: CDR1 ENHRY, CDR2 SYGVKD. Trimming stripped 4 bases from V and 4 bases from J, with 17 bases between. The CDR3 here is CAISGSQVLKNQPQHF. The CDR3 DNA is TGTGCCATCAGTGGGTCACAGGTCTTAAAAAATCAGCCCCAGCATTTT.

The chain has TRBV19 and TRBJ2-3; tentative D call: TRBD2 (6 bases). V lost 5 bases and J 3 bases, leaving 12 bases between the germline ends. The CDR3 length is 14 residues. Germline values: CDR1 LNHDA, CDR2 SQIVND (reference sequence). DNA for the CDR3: TGTGCCAGTAGTTCGTGGGACTTGACAGATACGCAGTATTTT. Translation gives CASSSWDLTDTQYF.

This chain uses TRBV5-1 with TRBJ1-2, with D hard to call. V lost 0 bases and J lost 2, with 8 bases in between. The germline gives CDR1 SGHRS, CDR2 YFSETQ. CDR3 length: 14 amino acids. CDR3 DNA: TGCGCCAGCAGCTTGGGTGCGGAAAACTATGGCTACACCTTC. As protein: CASSLGAENYGYTF.

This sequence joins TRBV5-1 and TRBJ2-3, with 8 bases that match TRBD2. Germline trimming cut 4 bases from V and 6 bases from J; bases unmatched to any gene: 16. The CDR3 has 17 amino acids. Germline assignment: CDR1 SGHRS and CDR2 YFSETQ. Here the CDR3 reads CASSPETSGSNTDTQYF. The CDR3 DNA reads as TGCGCCAGCAGCCCCGAAACTAGCGGCAGTAATACGGATACGCAGTATTTT.

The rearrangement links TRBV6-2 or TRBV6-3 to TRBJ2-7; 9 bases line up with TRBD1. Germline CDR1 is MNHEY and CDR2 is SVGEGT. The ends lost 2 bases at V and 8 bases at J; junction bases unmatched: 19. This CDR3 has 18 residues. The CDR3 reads CASSYPPGQGPTRIKQYF. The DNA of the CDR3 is TGTGCCAGCAGTTACCCACCGGGACAGGGACCTACGCGAATCAAGCAGTACTTC.

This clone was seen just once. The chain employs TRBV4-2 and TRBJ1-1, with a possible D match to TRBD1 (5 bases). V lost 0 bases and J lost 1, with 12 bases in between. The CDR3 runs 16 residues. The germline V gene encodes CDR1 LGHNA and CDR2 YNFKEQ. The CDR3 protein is CASSQDTGRKNTEAFF. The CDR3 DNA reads TGTGCCAGCAGCCAAGATACAGGCCGGAAGAACACTGAAGCTTTCTTT.

CDR3 coding DNA: TGTGCCAGCAGCTTCGGTCATAGGGGGCGGGTCGGGGAGCAGTACTTC. Protein sequence: CASSFGHRGRVGEQYF. The rearrangement joins TRBV7-6 to TRBJ2-7; 7 nucleotides agree with TRBD1. Germline values: CDR1 SGHVS, CDR2 FNYEAQ. This CDR3 has 16 residues. Trimming cost V 3 bases and J 7 bases; bases outside gene matches: 15.

Written as DNA, the CDR3 is TGTGCCAGCAGTCCCGGAGGCAGGTACTCTGGAAACACCATATATTTT. Protein product: CASSPGGRYSGNTIYF. The V gene is TRBV28, the J gene TRBJ1-3, with no clear D. CDR3 length: 16 amino acids. V was clipped by 5 bases and J by 0 bases, with 14 bases between them. CDR1 MDHEN and CDR2 SYDVKM come from the germline V gene.

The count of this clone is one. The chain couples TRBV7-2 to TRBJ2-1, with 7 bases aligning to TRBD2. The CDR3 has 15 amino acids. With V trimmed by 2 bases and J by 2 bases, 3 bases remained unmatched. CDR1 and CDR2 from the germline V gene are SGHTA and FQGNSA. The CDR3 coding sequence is TGTGCCAGCAGCTTATCGGGACTACCCTACAATGAGCAGTTCTTC. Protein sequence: CASSLSGLPYNEQFF.

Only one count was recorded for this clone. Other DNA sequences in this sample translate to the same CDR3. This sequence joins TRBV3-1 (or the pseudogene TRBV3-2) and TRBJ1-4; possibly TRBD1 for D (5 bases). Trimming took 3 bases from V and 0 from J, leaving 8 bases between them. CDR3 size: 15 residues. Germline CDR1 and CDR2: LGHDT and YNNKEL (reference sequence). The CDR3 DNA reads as TGTGCCAGCAGCCAGGTGACAGCAACTAATGAAAAACTGTTTTTT. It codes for CASSQVTATNEKLFF.

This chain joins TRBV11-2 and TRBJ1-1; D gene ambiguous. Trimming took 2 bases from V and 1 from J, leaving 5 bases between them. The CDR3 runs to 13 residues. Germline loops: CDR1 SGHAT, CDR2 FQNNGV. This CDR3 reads CASSLKRNTEAFF. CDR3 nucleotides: TGTGCCAGCAGCTTAAAGAGGAACACTGAAGCTTTCTTT.

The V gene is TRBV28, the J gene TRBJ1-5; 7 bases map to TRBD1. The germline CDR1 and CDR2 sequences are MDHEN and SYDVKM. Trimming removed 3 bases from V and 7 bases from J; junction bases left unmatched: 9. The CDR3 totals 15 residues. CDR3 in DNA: TGTGCCAGCAGTTTTACCCGGGACAGAGTACAGCCCCAGCATTTT. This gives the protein CASSFTRDRVQPQHF.

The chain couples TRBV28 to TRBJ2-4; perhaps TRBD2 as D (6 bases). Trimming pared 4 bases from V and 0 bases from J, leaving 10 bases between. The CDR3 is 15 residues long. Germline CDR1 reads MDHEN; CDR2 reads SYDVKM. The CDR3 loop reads CASSSPGLAKNIQYF. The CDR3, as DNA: TGTGCCAGCAGTTCACCGGGACTAGCCAAAAACATTCAGTACTTC.

The CDR3 DNA is TGTGCCAGCAGTTACTGGACAGGGCAAGAGACCCAGTACTTC. This encodes CASSYWTGQETQYF. The chain uses TRBV6-5 and TRBJ2-5; the match to TRBD1 covers 8 bases. This CDR3 has 14 amino acids. Trimming cost V 1 base and J 2 bases; bases outside gene matches: 0. Germline V lookup: CDR1 MNHEY, CDR2 SVGAGI.

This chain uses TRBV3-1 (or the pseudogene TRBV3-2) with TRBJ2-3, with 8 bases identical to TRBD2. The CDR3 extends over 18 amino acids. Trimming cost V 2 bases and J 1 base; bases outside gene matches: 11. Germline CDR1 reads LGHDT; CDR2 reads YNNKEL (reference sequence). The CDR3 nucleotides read TGTGCCAGCAGCCAATCGGGAGGGCCAAGGGTCGGCACAGATACGCAGTATTTT. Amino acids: CASSQSGGPRVGTDTQYF.

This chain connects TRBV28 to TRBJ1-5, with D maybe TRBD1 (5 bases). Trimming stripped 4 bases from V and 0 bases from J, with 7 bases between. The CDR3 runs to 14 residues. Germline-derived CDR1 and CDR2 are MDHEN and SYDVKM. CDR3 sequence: CASSYGASNQPQHF. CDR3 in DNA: TGTGCCAGCAGTTATGGGGCTAGCAATCAGCCCCAGCATTTT.

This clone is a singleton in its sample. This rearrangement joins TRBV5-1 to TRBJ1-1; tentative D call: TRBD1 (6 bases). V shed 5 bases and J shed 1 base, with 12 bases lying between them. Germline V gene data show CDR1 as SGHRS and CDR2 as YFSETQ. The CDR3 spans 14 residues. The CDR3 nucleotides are TGCGCCAGCAGACCCGGACAGCCGAACACTGAAGCTTTCTTT. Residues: CASRPGQPNTEAFF.

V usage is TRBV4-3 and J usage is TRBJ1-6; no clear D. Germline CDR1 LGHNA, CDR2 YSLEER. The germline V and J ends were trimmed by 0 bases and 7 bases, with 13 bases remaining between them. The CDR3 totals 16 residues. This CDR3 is CASSQDYRRKNSPLHF. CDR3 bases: TGCGCCAGCAGCCAAGATTACAGAAGAAAAAATTCACCCCTCCACTTT.

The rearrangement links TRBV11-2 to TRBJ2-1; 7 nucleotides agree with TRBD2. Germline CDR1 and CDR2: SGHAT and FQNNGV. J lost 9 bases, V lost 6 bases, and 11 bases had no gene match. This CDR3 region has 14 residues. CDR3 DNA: TGTGCCAGCAGTGAAAGATATGGCGGGGGTGAGCAGTTCTTC. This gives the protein CASSERYGGGEQFF.

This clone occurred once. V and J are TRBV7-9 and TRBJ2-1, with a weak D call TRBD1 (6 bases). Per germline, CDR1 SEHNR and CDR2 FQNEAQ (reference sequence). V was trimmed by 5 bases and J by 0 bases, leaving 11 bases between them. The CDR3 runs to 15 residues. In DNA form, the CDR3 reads TGTGCCAGCAGCCCACAGGGTAGCTCCTACAATGAGCAGTTCTTC. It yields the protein CASSPQGSSYNEQFF.